The sequence of this T cell receptor (beta chain) was determined in a study of spatial heterogeneity in lung cancer. Study-level information: Consistently, beta-chain sequences turned up in larger numbers than alpha-chain sequences did.

Every individual TCR cDNA molecule carried its own unique molecular identifier, which allowed correction of PCR and sequencing errors. One entry per CDR3 protein, called by TCRdb with MiXCR from the 5' RACE reads. The sample has about 20,000 distinct CDR3 sequences, 5.7% seen once. General study results and limits: How many expanded intratumoral alpha and beta TCRs were present tracked the tumor mutation count, which was a count of nonsynonymous mutations. Tracking of ubiquitous and regional nonsynonymous mutations by counts of ubiquitous and regional expanded TCRs, respectively, was seen.

The CDR3 extends over 15 amino acids. In germline, CDR1 is MDHEN, CDR2 SYDVKM. Trimming left V 6 bases short and J 0 bases short, with 15 bases between. This clonotype was seen many times. What it binds is unknown. Time point noted: sample taken at primary tumor resection. Samples were obtained from some 72 donors, all untreated early-stage non-small cell lung cancer patients. The sequencing here drew on lung tumor tissue, taken at surgery. The chain employs TRBV28 and TRBJ2-7; no clear D gene. The clonotype originates from a female donor with early-stage non-small cell lung cancer. The CDR3 sequence is CASSRPALTSYEQYF. CDR3 DNA: TGTGCCAGCAGCCGCCCGGCACTAACCTCCTACGAGCAGTACTTC.